One T cell receptor beta chain is described in this entry. Its target is unknown. No cell sorting was done before RNA was extracted from the tissue. The normal lung tissue was taken more than 3 cm from the tumor edge. Between August and November 2014, newly diagnosed, chemotherapy-naive lung cancer patients underwent thoracic surgery in China. This sample was taken from a study of tumor and adjacent non-tumor tissue in lung cancer. The wider study: Patients comprised approximately eleven adenocarcinoma, a couple of squamous cell carcinoma and 1 small cell lung cancer. Samples averaged around 4.2 million productive TCRbeta reads each.

Study findings and constraints: Normal lung showed higher cumulative top 100 clone frequency than tumor.

A modified ARM-PCR protocol with three rounds of nested PCR amplified TCRbeta. MiXCR, applied by TCRdb to the multiplex PCR reads, yields one record per CDR3 protein. The table includes 60,000 to 85,000 distinct CDR3 sequences, 76% detected once. Trimming removed 6 bases at V and 7 bases at J, with 19 bases between. CDR1 and CDR2 from the germline V gene are SGHTA and FQGNSA. This CDR3 region has 14 residues. The receptor's source is a man in his 60s with non-small cell lung cancer. The material sequenced was distant non-tumor lung tissue. This chain connects TRBV7-2 to TRBJ2-7; D gene ambiguous. The CDR3 bases are TGTGCCAGCAGTTTGGAAAGCGCCACCGGAGAGCAGTACTTC. Residues: CASSLESATGEQYF. The variable domain in full, with the rest retrieved from reference TRBV7-2 and TRBJ2-7, is GAGVSQSPSNKVTEKGKDVELRCDPISGHTALYWYRQSLGQGLEFLIYFQGNSAPDKSGLPSDRFSAERTGGSVSTLTIQRTQQEDSAVYLCASSLESATGEQYFGPGTRLTVT.